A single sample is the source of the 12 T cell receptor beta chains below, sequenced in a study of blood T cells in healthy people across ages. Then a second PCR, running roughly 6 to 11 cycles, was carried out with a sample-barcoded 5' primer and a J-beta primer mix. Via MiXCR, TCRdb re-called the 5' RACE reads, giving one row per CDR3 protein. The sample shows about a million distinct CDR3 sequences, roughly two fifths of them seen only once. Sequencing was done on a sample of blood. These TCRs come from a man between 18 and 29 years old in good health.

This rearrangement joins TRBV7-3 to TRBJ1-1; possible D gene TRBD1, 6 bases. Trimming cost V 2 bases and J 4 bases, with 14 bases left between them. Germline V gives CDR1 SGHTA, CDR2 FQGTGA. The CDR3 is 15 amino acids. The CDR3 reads CASSLSPGAGTEAFF. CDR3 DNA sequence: TGTGCCAGCAGCTTATCCCCAGGGGCGGGCACTGAAGCTTTCTTT.

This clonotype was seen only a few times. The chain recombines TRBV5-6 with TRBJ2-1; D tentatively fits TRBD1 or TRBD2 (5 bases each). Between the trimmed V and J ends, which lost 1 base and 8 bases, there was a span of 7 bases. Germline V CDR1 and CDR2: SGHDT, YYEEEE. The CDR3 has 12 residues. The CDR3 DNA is TGTGCCAGCAGCTTGTGGGACGATGAGCAGTTCTTC. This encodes CASSLWDDEQFF.

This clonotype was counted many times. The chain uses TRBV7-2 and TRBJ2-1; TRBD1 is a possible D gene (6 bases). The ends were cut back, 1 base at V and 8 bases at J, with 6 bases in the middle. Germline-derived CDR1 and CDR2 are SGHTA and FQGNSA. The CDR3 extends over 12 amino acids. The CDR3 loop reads CASSLGGHEQFF. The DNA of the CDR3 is TGTGCCAGCAGCTTAGGGGGGCATGAGCAGTTCTTC.

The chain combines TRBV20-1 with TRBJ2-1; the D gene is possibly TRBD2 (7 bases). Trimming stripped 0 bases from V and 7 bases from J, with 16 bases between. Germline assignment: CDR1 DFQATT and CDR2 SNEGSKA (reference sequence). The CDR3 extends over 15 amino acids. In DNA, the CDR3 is TGCAGTGCTAGAGATTCCGGGGGGCCCTTGAATGAGCAGTTCTTC. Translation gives CSARDSGGPLNEQFF.

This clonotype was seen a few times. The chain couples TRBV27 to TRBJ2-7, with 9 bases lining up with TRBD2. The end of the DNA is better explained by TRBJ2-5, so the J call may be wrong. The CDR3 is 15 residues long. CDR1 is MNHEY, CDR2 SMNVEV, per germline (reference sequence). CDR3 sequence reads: CASGTPAGGFGTQYF. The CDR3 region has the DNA TGTGCCAGCGGTACTCCAGCGGGGGGTTTCGGGACCCAGTACTTC.

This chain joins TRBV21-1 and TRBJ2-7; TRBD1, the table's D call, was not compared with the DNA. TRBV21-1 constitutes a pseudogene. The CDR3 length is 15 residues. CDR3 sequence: CASSKSPYRSYEQYF. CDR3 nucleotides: TGTGCCAGCAGCAAATCCCCGTACCGGTCCTACGAGCAGTACTTC.

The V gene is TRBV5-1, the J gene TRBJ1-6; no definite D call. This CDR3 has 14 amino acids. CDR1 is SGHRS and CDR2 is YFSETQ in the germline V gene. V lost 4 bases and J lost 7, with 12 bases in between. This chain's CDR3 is CASSIGHGNSPLHF. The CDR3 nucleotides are TGCGCCAGCAGCATTGGCCATGGGAATTCACCCCTCCACTTT.

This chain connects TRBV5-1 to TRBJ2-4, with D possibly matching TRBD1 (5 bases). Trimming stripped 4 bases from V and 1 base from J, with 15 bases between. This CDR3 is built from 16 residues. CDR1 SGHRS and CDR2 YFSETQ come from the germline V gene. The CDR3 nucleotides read TGCGCCAGCAGCCCAGAGCCAAACAGGGCCAAAAACATTCAGTACTTC. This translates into CASSPEPNRAKNIQYF.

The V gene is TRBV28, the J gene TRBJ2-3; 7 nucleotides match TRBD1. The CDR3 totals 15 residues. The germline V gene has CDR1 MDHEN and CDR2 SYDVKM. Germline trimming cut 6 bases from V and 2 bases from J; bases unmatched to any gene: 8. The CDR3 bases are TGTGCCAGCAGCGGAGACAGGGCCTACACAGATACGCAGTATTTT. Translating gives CASSGDRAYTDTQYF. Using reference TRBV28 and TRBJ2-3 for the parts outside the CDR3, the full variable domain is DVKVTQSSRYLVKRTGEKVFLECVQDMDHENMFWYRQDPGLGLRLIYFSYDVKMKEKGDIPEGYSVSREKKERFSLILESASTNQTSMYLCASSGDRAYTDTQYFGPGTRLTVL.

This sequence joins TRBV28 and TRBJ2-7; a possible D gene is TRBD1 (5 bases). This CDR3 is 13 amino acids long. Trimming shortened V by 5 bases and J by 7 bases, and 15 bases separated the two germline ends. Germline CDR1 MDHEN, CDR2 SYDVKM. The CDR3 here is CASSVRGSREQYF. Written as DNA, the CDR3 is TGTGCCAGCAGTGTAAGGGGTTCTCGAGAGCAGTACTTC.

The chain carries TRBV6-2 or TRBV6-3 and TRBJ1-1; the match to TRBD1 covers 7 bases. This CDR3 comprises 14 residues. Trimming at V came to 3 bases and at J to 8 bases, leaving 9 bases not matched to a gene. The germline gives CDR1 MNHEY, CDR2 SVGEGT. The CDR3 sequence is CASSYWRGRSEAFF. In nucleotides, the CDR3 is TGTGCCAGCAGTTATTGGAGGGGGCGCTCCGAAGCTTTCTTT.

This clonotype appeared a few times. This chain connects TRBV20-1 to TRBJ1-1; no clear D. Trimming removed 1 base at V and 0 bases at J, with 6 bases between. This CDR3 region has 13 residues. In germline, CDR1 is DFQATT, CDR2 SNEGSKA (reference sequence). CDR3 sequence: CSARATVNTEAFF. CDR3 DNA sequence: TGCAGTGCTAGAGCGACGGTGAACACTGAAGCTTTCTTT.